The 18 T cell receptor beta chains in this list originate from one sample, sequenced in a study of blood T cell repertoires in COVID-19. Clones were sequenced by immunoSEQ multiplex PCR, and TCRdb holds only the in-frame ones, with some missing. The sample shows a few hundred thousand clones, about 80% of them seen only once. The sample consisted of PBMCs or T cells enriched from blood (not recorded which). These receptors were taken from a man aged 45-65 years who had recovered from COVID-19.

The chain carries TRBV12-3 or TRBV12-4 and TRBJ1-1; D possibly corresponds to TRBD1 (5 bases). The length of the CDR3 is 12 residues. The ends were cut back, 2 bases at V and 6 bases at J, with 7 bases in the middle. CDR3 in DNA: TGTGCCAGCAGTTTATTCAGGGCTGAAGCTTTCTTT. The encoded protein is CASSLFRAEAFF.

This chain uses TRBV6-2 or TRBV6-3 with TRBJ2-1, with 9 bases identical to TRBD2. Unmatched junction bases numbered 8, after V lost 2 bases and J lost 3 bases. The CDR3 has 17 amino acids. Germline assignment: CDR1 MNHEY and CDR2 SVGEGT. This chain's CDR3 is CASSYGGSGSVYNEQFF. CDR3 in DNA: TGTGCCAGCAGTTACGGGGGTAGCGGGAGTGTCTACAATGAGCAGTTCTTC.

The V gene is TRBV4-1, the J gene TRBJ2-3, with a tentative D call TRBD2 (6 bases). V was pared by 3 bases and J by 3 bases, with 19 bases between. This CDR3 region has 17 residues. The germline V gene has CDR1 MGHRA and CDR2 YSYEKL. The CDR3 sequence: CASSQFLLGSRTDTQYF. CDR3 sequence (DNA): TGCGCCAGCAGCCAGTTCTTACTCGGGAGCAGGACAGATACGCAGTATTTT.

The genes are TRBV7-3 and TRBJ1-1; the match to TRBD1 covers 9 bases. CDR3 length: 13 amino acids. Germline V gene lookup returns CDR1 SGHTA and CDR2 FQGTGA. Germline trimming cut 4 bases from V and 5 bases from J; bases unmatched to any gene: 2. CDR3 nucleotides: TGTGCCAGCAGCTCGGGACAGGGAACTGAAGCTTTCTTT. It codes for CASSSGQGTEAFF.

The chain has TRBV30 and TRBJ1-5; tentatively, D is TRBD1 (6 bases). V lost 5 bases to trimming and J lost 2 bases, with 10 bases between them. CDR1 and CDR2 from the germline V gene are GTSNPN and SVGIG (reference sequence). The CDR3 sequence is 13 residues long. The chain's CDR3 is CAWAYRGNQPQHF. Here the CDR3 DNA reads TGTGCCTGGGCTTACAGGGGCAATCAGCCCCAGCATTTT.

The genes are TRBV11-2 and TRBJ2-5; no clear D. V dropped 4 bases and J dropped 4 bases, with 10 bases sitting between them. Germline loops: CDR1 SGHAT, CDR2 FQNNGV. This CDR3 is built from 13 residues. Here the CDR3 DNA reads TGTGCCAGCAGCTCCGGGTCGCGAGAGACCCAGTACTTC. Its protein product is CASSSGSRETQYF.

This clone was seen just once. The rearrangement links TRBV3-1 (or the pseudogene TRBV3-2) to TRBJ2-7; D possibly corresponds to TRBD1 (5 bases). The V end lost 4 bases, the J end lost 2 bases, and 6 bases lay between the germline ends. Germline V gene data show CDR1 as LGHDT and CDR2 as YNNKEL (reference sequence). This CDR3 comprises 12 residues. CDR3 bases: TGTGCCAGCAGCCCGACAGCCTACGAGCAGTACTTC. Amino acid sequence: CASSPTAYEQYF.

This chain links TRBV18 with TRBJ1-2; 7 bases line up with TRBD1. In germline, CDR1 is KGHSH, CDR2 LQKENI. Losses at the gene ends were 3 bases for V and 7 bases for J; bases not matched to a gene: 2. CDR3 length: 12 amino acids. CDR3: CASSPGDSGYTF. DNA for the CDR3: TGTGCCAGCTCACCGGGGGACAGTGGCTACACCTTC. The entire variable domain, with the rest obtained from reference TRBV18 and TRBJ1-2, is as follows: NAGVMQNPRHLVRRRGQEARLRCSPMKGHSHVYWYRQLPEEGLKFMVYLQKENIIDESGMPKERFSAEFPKEGPSILRIQQVVRGDSAAYFCASSPGDSGYTFGSGTRLTVV.

The chain is built from TRBV9 and TRBJ1-1; 7 bases are shared with TRBD1. In germline, CDR1 is SGDLS, CDR2 YYNGEE. The CDR3 length is 13 residues. With 5 bases clipped from V and 1 base from J, the junction kept 2 bases outside the gene matches. CDR3 region: CASRRDRNTEAFF. CDR3 bases: TGTGCCAGCAGACGGGACAGGAACACTGAAGCTTTCTTT.

The V call is TRBV7-2, the J call TRBJ1-4, with D tentatively TRBD1 (5 bases). The CDR3 totals 16 residues. The germline V and J ends were trimmed by 2 bases and 0 bases, with 10 bases remaining between them. CDR1 is SGHTA, CDR2 FQGNSA, per germline. CDR3 protein: CASSLQGTATNEKLFF. The DNA for the CDR3 is TGTGCCAGCAGCTTACAGGGAACTGCAACTAATGAAAAACTGTTTTTT.

The rearrangement uses TRBV5-5 and TRBJ1-1, with unresolved D. V gave up 1 base and J gave up 5 bases, with 21 bases separating them. CDR3 length equals 17 residues. Looked up from germline, CDR1 is SGHKS and CDR2 is YYEKEE (reference sequence). The DNA of the CDR3 is TGTGCCAGCAGCTTGTGGGGAAAAGGGAGTTGGAATACTGAAGCTTTCTTT. Its translation: CASSLWGKGSWNTEAFF.

The chain combines TRBV7-9 with TRBJ1-2; D might be TRBD1 (5 bases). There are 16 residues in the CDR3. Germline V lookup: CDR1 SEHNR, CDR2 FQNEAQ (reference sequence). Trimming removed 1 base at V and 3 bases at J, with 15 bases between. CDR3 in DNA: TGTGCCAGCAGCTTAGTCGCGGACAAGGGATACTATGGCTACACCTTC. Encoded protein: CASSLVADKGYYGYTF.

The V gene is TRBV5-4, the J gene TRBJ2-1; maybe TRBD2 (6 bases). CDR3 length equals 16 residues. Trimming took 5 bases from V and 0 from J, leaving 15 bases between them. Germline CDR1 SGHNT, CDR2 YYREEE (reference sequence). The CDR3 nucleotides read TGTGCCAGCAGGGTGGGGGGACTCAGCTCCTACAATGAGCAGTTCTTC. It yields the protein CASRVGGLSSYNEQFF.

The genes are TRBV7-8 and TRBJ1-6; D not certain. The CDR3 extends over 13 amino acids. CDR1 and CDR2 (germline): SGHVS, FQNEAQ. V lost 5 bases and J lost 7, with 9 bases in between. The CDR3: CASSRQRNSPLHF. CDR3 DNA: TGTGCCAGCAGCCGTCAGCGGAATTCACCCCTCCACTTT.

The gene calls are TRBV19 and TRBJ2-1; possible D gene TRBD1, 6 bases. The V end lost 5 bases, the J end lost 8 bases, and 19 bases lay between the germline ends. Germline V lookup: CDR1 LNHDA, CDR2 SQIVND (reference sequence). The CDR3 runs to 15 residues. The CDR3: CASSLWTERADEQFF. DNA of the CDR3: TGTGCCAGTAGTCTTTGGACAGAACGGGCTGATGAGCAGTTCTTC.

The rearrangement links TRBV29-1 to TRBJ2-7; 9 nucleotides agree with TRBD1. V shed 5 bases and J 2 bases; nucleotides not matched to a gene: 10. This CDR3 contains 15 residues. The germline gives CDR1 SQVTM, CDR2 ANQGSEA. CDR3 bases: TGCAGCGTTTATTCCCGGGACAGGGCTCCCTACGAGCAGTACTTC. Amino acids: CSVYSRDRAPYEQYF.

The chain carries TRBV10-3 and TRBJ1-1; possibly TRBD1 for D (6 bases). CDR1 is ENHRY and CDR2 is SYGVKD in the germline V gene. The CDR3 spans 13 residues. Trimming removed 4 bases from V and 7 bases from J, with 13 bases in between. In DNA form, the CDR3 reads TGTGCCATCAGTGTCGGGACATCGGATGAAGCTTTCTTT. It codes for CAISVGTSDEAFF.

This chain uses TRBV10-3 with TRBJ2-5, with D perhaps TRBD1 (6 bases). Germline assignment: CDR1 ENHRY and CDR2 SYGVKD. V lost 4 bases, J lost 3 bases, and 9 bases lay in between. There are 13 residues in the CDR3. CDR3 sequence (DNA): TGTGCCATCAGTGGACAGGAAAAAGAGACCCAGTACTTC. Amino acids: CAISGQEKETQYF.